This TCR beta chain was sequenced for a study of identical twins. Study-level results: Cord blood beta clonotypes that were abundant carried fewer insertions, and memory repertoires showed no such trend. Twins shared beta out-of-frame sequences in excess, but this excess was weaker. The authors drew conclusions from cross-sectional statistical analysis rather than following the same donors.

Each CDR3 protein is one row after TCRdb ran MiXCR on the 5' RACE reads. Of under 350,000 distinct CDR3 sequences listed, roughly 10% are singletons. The V gene's germline CDR1 is MNHEY and CDR2 SMNVEV (reference sequence). This CDR3 comprises 12 residues. Trimming removed 6 bases at V and 5 bases at J, with 11 bases between. This clonotype occurred many times. Its antigen is as yet unknown. The same data also went into a second study, on yellow fever vaccine responses in identical twins.

The receptor's source is a woman under 30 in good health. Sequenced material: CD8+ T cells sorted from blood. The V gene is TRBV27, the J gene TRBJ2-7; D might be TRBD2 (7 bases). The CDR3 sequence is CASSRGGDEQYF. CDR3 nucleotide sequence: TGTGCCAGCAGCAGGGGAGGGGACGAGCAGTACTTC.